The following is a T cell receptor (beta chain) sequence with its context. This record comes from a study of blood T cell repertoires in COVID-19. Background on the study: From the United States, Italy and Spain came samples of acute and convalescent COVID-19. The cDNA or gDNA used as material had been derived from T cells, B-cell-depleted T cells, or PBMCs.

The CDR3 is 15 residues long. The germline gives CDR1 KGHSH, CDR2 LQKENI. V was trimmed by 6 bases and J by 2 bases, leaving 13 bases between them. Under the authors' procedure: Researchers report that nucleated cell counts were estimated from reference gene primer amplification. The assay was immunoSEQ multiplex PCR, and TCRdb's table has in-frame clones only and misses some. For V, J and clone size, that table is used; D and trimming come from the DNA. Among around 150,000 clones listed, approximately 86% were seen once. The chain combines TRBV18 with TRBJ1-4, with a tentative D call TRBD1 (5 bases). The clonotype comes from a man in his 70s with acute or convalescent COVID-19. Sequences were obtained from peripheral blood. This CDR3 reads CASSPSGGTNEKLFF. CDR3 DNA sequence: TGTGCCAGCTCTCCGTCTGGGGGGACTAATGAAAAACTGTTTTTT. Variable domain in full (rest from reference TRBV18 and TRBJ1-4): NAGVMQNPRHLVRRRGQEARLRCSPMKGHSHVYWYRQLPEEGLKFMVYLQKENIIDESGMPKERFSAEFPKEGPSILRIQQVVRGDSAAYFCASSPSGGTNEKLFFGSGTQLSVL.